The rows below give T cell receptor beta chains drawn from one sample of a study of stem cell transplantation in POMP-related autoinflammatory disease. Some clones are missing from TCRdb's copy, which holds only in-frame ones; the method was immunoSEQ multiplex PCR. The table lists some 29,000 clones, approximately 86% of them singletons. Sequences were derived from CD4+ T cells from PBMCs, sampled before stem cell transplantation. The source of these receptors is a human donor with POMP-related autoinflammation and immune dysregulation (PRAID). CDR3s include the opening cysteine and the closing phenylalanine or tryptophan. Fields, in order: D gene, V gene, clone size, J gene, CDR3 protein, CDR3 DNA. A D gene is named only where the DNA matches it firmly. For some rows the clone size is stated as once, few or many, or as a class when expanded; others skip it.

D gene: -
V gene: TRBV11-2
clone size: few
J gene: TRBJ2-7
CDR3 protein: CASSADVTAYEQYF
CDR3 DNA: TGTGCCAGCAGCGCAGACGTTACAGCCTACGAGCAGTACTTC

D gene: -
V gene: TRBV4-1
clone size: -
J gene: TRBJ2-5
CDR3 protein: CASSHADRLSVETQYF
CDR3 DNA: TGCGCCAGCAGCCATGCGGACAGACTTTCGGTCGAGACCCAGTACTTC

D gene: -
V gene: TRBV5-8
clone size: once
J gene: TRBJ1-4
CDR3 protein: CASSLVTGDAGKLFF
CDR3 DNA: TGTGCCAGCAGCTTGGTGACAGGAGATGCGGGAAAACTGTTTTTT

D gene: -
V gene: TRBV7-9
clone size: -
J gene: TRBJ1-1
CDR3 protein: CASSLRQDEAFF
CDR3 DNA: TGTGCCAGCAGCCTAAGACAGGACGAAGCTTTCTTT

D gene: -
V gene: TRBV14
clone size: -
J gene: TRBJ1-5
CDR3 protein: CASSQDGNQPQHF
CDR3 DNA: TGTGCCAGCAGCCAAGATGGGAATCAGCCCCAGCATTTT

D gene: -
V gene: TRBV27
clone size: -
J gene: TRBJ1-2
CDR3 protein: CASSFKRGATYGYTF
CDR3 DNA: TGTGCCAGCAGTTTTAAAAGGGGGGCGACCTATGGCTACACCTTC

D gene: -
V gene: TRBV6-6
clone size: -
J gene: TRBJ1-1
CDR3 protein: CASSYRGREAFF
CDR3 DNA: TGTGCCAGCAGTTACCGGGGGCGCGAAGCTTTCTTT

D gene: -
V gene: TRBV15
clone size: -
J gene: TRBJ2-5
CDR3 protein: CATSSGPGGEETQYF
CDR3 DNA: TGTGCCACCAGCAGTGGGCCTGGCGGAGAAGAGACCCAGTACTTC

D gene: -
V gene: TRBV5-6
clone size: few
J gene: TRBJ1-2
CDR3 protein: CASRDGDGHYGYTF
CDR3 DNA: TGTGCCAGCAGAGATGGGGACGGCCACTATGGCTACACCTTC

D gene: -
V gene: TRBV6-1
clone size: once
J gene: TRBJ2-5
CDR3 protein: CASSALGREETQYF
CDR3 DNA: TGTGCCAGCAGTGCCCTAGGCCGGGAGGAGACCCAGTACTTC

D gene: -
V gene: TRBV6-1
clone size: -
J gene: TRBJ1-2
CDR3 protein: CASSPRPKSNYGYTF
CDR3 DNA: TGTGCCAGCAGTCCTCGGCCTAAATCCAACTATGGCTACACCTTC

D gene: -
V gene: TRBV6-5
clone size: -
J gene: TRBJ2-7
CDR3 protein: CASQIPSSYEQYF
CDR3 DNA: TGTGCCAGCCAAATCCCGAGCTCCTACGAGCAGTACTTC

D gene: -
V gene: TRBV4-1
clone size: -
J gene: TRBJ2-3
CDR3 protein: CASSHHTRTAAWDTQYF
CDR3 DNA: TGCGCCAGCAGCCACCATACCCGGACAGCCGCGTGGGATACGCAGTATTTT

D gene: -
V gene: TRBV7-9
clone size: -
J gene: TRBJ2-1
CDR3 protein: CASSLGIRRGDNEQFF
CDR3 DNA: TGTGCCAGCAGCTTAGGCATCAGAAGAGGGGACAATGAGCAGTTCTTC

D gene: -
V gene: TRBV5-5
clone size: -
J gene: TRBJ1-5
CDR3 protein: CASSLSVAPQHF
CDR3 DNA: TGTGCCAGCAGCTTGAGTGTAGCGCCCCAGCATTTT

D gene: TRBD1
V gene: TRBV19
clone size: -
J gene: TRBJ2-5
CDR3 protein: CASSTHRDSIQETQYF
CDR3 DNA: TGTGCCAGTAGTACCCACCGGGACAGCATACAAGAGACCCAGTACTTC

D gene: TRBD2
V gene: TRBV11-2
clone size: -
J gene: TRBJ2-1
CDR3 protein: CASSIAGKPYNEQFF
CDR3 DNA: TGTGCCAGCAGCATAGCGGGGAAACCCTACAATGAGCAGTTCTTC

D gene: TRBD2
V gene: TRBV11-2
clone size: -
J gene: TRBJ2-7
CDR3 protein: CASSSRLAVVYEQYF
CDR3 DNA: TGTGCCAGCAGCAGTAGACTAGCGGTGGTTTACGAGCAGTACTTC

D gene: TRBD1
V gene: TRBV6-1
clone size: -
J gene: TRBJ2-7
CDR3 protein: CASSEDRGHYEQYF
CDR3 DNA: TGTGCCAGCAGTGAAGACAGGGGGCACTACGAGCAGTACTTC

D gene: TRBD2
V gene: TRBV4-2
clone size: -
J gene: TRBJ2-2
CDR3 protein: CASSQAGGNTGELFF
CDR3 DNA: TGTGCCAGCAGCCAAGCGGGGGGGAACACCGGGGAGCTGTTTTTT

D gene: -
V gene: TRBV4-1
clone size: -
J gene: TRBJ2-2
CDR3 protein: CASSFRTDTGELFF
CDR3 DNA: TGCGCCAGCAGCTTCCGTACGGACACCGGGGAGCTGTTTTTT

D gene: -
V gene: TRBV5-1
clone size: -
J gene: TRBJ2-3
CDR3 protein: CASSSTVGGTQYF
CDR3 DNA: TGCGCCAGCAGCTCGACAGTCGGCGGTACGCAGTATTTT

D gene: -
V gene: TRBV5-1
clone size: -
J gene: TRBJ1-2
CDR3 protein: CASSLAAPWVYGYTF
CDR3 DNA: TGCGCCAGCAGCTTGGCAGCCCCCTGGGTCTATGGCTACACCTTC

D gene: -
V gene: TRBV4-1
clone size: -
J gene: TRBJ1-5
CDR3 protein: CASSQRDDQPQHF
CDR3 DNA: TGCGCCAGCAGCCAAAGAGATGATCAGCCCCAGCATTTT

D gene: TRBD1
V gene: TRBV4-1
clone size: few
J gene: TRBJ1-4
CDR3 protein: CASSQPNRGRWGKLFF
CDR3 DNA: TGCGCCAGCAGCCAACCGAACAGGGGGCGATGGGGGAAACTGTTTTTT

D gene: -
V gene: TRBV6-6
clone size: -
J gene: TRBJ2-3
CDR3 protein: CASSPGLADTQYF
CDR3 DNA: TGTGCCAGCAGTCCCGGACTGGCTGATACGCAGTATTTT

D gene: -
V gene: TRBV19
clone size: -
J gene: TRBJ1-5
CDR3 protein: CASSIGQRWGYNQPQHF
CDR3 DNA: TGTGCCAGTAGTATCGGGCAAAGATGGGGTTACAATCAGCCCCAGCATTTT

D gene: -
V gene: TRBV6-5
clone size: -
J gene: TRBJ1-2
CDR3 protein: CASSDSSLLYGYTF
CDR3 DNA: TGTGCCAGCAGTGACTCCTCTCTACTCTATGGCTACACCTTC

D gene: -
V gene: TRBV27
clone size: -
J gene: TRBJ1-6
CDR3 protein: CASSQTRTYNSPLHF
CDR3 DNA: TGTGCCAGCAGTCAAACACGAACGTATAATTCACCCCTCCACTTT

D gene: -
V gene: TRBV11-3
clone size: few
J gene: TRBJ2-2
CDR3 protein: CASSLESGELFF
CDR3 DNA: TGTGCCAGCAGCTTAGAGTCCGGGGAGCTGTTTTTT

D gene: TRBD1
V gene: TRBV5-1
clone size: -
J gene: TRBJ2-6
CDR3 protein: CASSSGQGAGANVLTF
CDR3 DNA: TGCGCCAGCAGCTCCGGACAGGGGGCTGGGGCCAACGTCCTGACTTTC

D gene: -
V gene: TRBV18
clone size: -
J gene: TRBJ1-4
CDR3 protein: CASSRYRGPSEKLFF
CDR3 DNA: TGTGCCAGCTCCCGATACCGGGGCCCCTCCGAAAAACTGTTTTTT

D gene: TRBD1
V gene: TRBV12-5
clone size: -
J gene: TRBJ2-1
CDR3 protein: CASGSYRGSEQFF
CDR3 DNA: TGTGCTAGTGGTTCCTACAGGGGCAGTGAGCAGTTCTTC

D gene: TRBD1
V gene: TRBV30
clone size: once
J gene: TRBJ2-5
CDR3 protein: CAWTGGGETQYF
CDR3 DNA: TGTGCCTGGACAGGGGGCGGAGAGACCCAGTACTTC

D gene: -
V gene: TRBV2
clone size: -
J gene: TRBJ2-5
CDR3 protein: CASSERDVMGTQYF
CDR3 DNA: TGTGCCAGCAGTGAGAGGGATGTTATGGGGACCCAGTACTTC

D gene: -
V gene: TRBV19
clone size: -
J gene: TRBJ2-1
CDR3 protein: CASSMVGNNEQFF
CDR3 DNA: TGTGCCAGTAGTATGGTCGGGAACAATGAGCAGTTCTTC

D gene: -
V gene: TRBV5-1
clone size: -
J gene: TRBJ2-5
CDR3 protein: CASRAPLGETQYF
CDR3 DNA: TGCGCCAGCAGGGCCCCGTTAGGAGAGACCCAGTACTTC

D gene: TRBD2
V gene: TRBV28
clone size: -
J gene: TRBJ2-1
CDR3 protein: CAIGTSGANEQFF
CDR3 DNA: TGTGCCATCGGGACTAGCGGGGCTAATGAGCAGTTCTTC

D gene: TRBD1
V gene: TRBV11-2
clone size: once
J gene: TRBJ1-2
CDR3 protein: CASSLDRGGGYTF
CDR3 DNA: TGTGCCAGCAGCCTAGACAGGGGAGGTGGCTACACCTTC

D gene: -
V gene: TRBV2
clone size: few
J gene: TRBJ1-1
CDR3 protein: CASSQPDRPRTEAFF
CDR3 DNA: TGTGCCAGCAGCCAGCCGGACAGACCTAGAACTGAAGCTTTCTTT

D gene: TRBD1
V gene: TRBV9
clone size: -
J gene: TRBJ2-2
CDR3 protein: CASSVSPWTGESGELFF
CDR3 DNA: TGTGCCAGCAGCGTAAGCCCATGGACAGGGGAATCCGGGGAGCTGTTTTTT